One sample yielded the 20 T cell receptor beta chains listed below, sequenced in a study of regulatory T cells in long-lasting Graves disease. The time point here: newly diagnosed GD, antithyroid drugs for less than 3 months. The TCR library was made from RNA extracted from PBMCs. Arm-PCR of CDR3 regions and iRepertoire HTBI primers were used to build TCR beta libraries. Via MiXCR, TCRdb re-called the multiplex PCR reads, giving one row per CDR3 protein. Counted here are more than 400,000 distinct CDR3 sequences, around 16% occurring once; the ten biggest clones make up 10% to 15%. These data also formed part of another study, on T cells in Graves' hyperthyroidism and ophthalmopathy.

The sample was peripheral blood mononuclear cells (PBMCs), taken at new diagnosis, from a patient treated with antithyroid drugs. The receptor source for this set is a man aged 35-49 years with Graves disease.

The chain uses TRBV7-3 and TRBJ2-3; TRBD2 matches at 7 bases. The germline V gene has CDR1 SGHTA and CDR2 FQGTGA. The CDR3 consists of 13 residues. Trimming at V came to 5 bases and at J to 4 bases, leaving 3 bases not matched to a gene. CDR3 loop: CASSPREADTQYF. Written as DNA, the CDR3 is TGTGCCAGCAGCCCTCGGGAGGCAGATACGCAGTATTTT.

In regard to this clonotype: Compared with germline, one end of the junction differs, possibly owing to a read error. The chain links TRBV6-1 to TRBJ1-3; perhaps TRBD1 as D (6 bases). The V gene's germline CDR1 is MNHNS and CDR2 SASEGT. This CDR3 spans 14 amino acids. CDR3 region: CASSEQGSENTIYF. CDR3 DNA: TGTGCAAGCAGCGAACAGGGTTCGGAAAACACCATATATTTT.

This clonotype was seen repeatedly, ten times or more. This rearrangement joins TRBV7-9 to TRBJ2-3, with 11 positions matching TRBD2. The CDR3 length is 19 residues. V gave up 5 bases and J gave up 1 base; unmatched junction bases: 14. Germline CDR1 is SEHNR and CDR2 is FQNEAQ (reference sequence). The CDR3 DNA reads TGTGCCAGCAGCCCTCAACCGCGGTCGGGACTAGCGGGCACAGATACGCAGTATTTT. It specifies CASSPQPRSGLAGTDTQYF.

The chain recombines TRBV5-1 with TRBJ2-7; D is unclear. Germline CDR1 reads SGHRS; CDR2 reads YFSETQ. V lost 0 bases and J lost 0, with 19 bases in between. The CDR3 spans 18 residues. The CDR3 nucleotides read TGCGCCAGCAGCTTGGAAGGATTTCGGCAGCTTGGCTCCTACGAGCAGTACTTC. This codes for CASSLEGFRQLGSYEQYF. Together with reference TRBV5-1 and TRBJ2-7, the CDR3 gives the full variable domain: KAGVTQTPRYLIKTRGQQVTLSCSPISGHRSVSWYQQTPGQGLQFLFEYFSETQRNKGNFPGRFSGRQFSNSRSEMNVSTLELGDSALYLCASSLEGFRQLGSYEQYFGPGTRLTVT.

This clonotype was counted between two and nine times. CDR3 amino acids: CASSYISRGTQYF. The CDR3 DNA reads as TGTGCCAGCAGTTACATATCAAGAGGGACCCAGTACTTC. The V and J genes are TRBV6-5 and TRBJ2-3, with D uncertain. With the DNA end fitting TRBJ2-5 better, the J assignment may be wrong. Germline V gene sequence: CDR1 MNHEY, CDR2 SVGAGI. The CDR3 is made up of 13 amino acids.

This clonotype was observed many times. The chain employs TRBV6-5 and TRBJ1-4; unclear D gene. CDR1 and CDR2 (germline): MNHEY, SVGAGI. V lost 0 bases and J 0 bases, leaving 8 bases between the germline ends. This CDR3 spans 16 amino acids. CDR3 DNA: TGTGCCAGCAGTTACTCGAATCCTGCAACTAATGAAAAACTGTTTTTT. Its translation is CASSYSNPATNEKLFF.

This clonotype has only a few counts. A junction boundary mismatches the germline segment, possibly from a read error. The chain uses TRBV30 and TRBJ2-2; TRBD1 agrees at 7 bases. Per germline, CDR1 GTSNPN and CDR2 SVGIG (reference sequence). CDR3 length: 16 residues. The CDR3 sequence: CARSVRVTGLAGELFF. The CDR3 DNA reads TGTGCCCGGAGTGTAAGGGTGACAGGGTTGGCCGGGGAGCTGTTTTTT.

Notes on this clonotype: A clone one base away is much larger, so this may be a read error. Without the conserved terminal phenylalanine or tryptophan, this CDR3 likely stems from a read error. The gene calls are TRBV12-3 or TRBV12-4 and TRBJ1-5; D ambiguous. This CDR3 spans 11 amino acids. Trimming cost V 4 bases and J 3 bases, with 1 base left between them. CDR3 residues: CASSSNQPQHL. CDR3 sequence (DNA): TGTGCCAGCAGTTCCAATCAGCCCCAGCATCTT.

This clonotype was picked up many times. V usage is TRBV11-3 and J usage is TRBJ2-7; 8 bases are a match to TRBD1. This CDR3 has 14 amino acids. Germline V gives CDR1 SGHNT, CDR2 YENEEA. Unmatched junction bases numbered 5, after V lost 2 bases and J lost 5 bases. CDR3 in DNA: TGTGCCAGCAGCTTAATGCAGGGGGCCGACGAGCAGTACTTC. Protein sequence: CASSLMQGADEQYF.

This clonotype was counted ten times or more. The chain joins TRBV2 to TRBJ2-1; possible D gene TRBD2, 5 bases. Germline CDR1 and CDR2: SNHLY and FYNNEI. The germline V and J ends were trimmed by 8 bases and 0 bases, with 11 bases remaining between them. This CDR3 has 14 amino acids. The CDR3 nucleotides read TGTGCCAGCTGCGAGGGCCTCTCCTACAATGAGCAGTTCTTC. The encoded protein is CASCEGLSYNEQFF.

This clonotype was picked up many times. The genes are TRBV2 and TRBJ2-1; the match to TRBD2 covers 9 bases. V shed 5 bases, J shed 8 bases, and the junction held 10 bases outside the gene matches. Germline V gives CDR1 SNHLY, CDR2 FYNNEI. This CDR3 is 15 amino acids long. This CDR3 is CASSQTPGLAYEQFF. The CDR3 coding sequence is TGTGCCAGCAGTCAAACCCCGGGACTAGCATATGAGCAGTTCTTC.

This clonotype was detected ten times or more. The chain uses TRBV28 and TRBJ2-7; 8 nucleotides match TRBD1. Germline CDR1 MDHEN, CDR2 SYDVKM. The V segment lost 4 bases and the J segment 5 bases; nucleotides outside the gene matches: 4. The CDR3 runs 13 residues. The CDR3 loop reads CASSYRGNDEQYF. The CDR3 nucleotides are TGTGCCAGCAGTTACAGGGGGAATGACGAGCAGTACTTC.

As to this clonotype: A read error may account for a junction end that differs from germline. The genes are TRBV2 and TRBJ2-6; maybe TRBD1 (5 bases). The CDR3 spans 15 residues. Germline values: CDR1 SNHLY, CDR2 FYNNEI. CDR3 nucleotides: TGTGCCAGCAGTGATACAGGCTCTGGGGCCAACGTCCTGATTTTC. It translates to CASSDTGSGANVLIF.

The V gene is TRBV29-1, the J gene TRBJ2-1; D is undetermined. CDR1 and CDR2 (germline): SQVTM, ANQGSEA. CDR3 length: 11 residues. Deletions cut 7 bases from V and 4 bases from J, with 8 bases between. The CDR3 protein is CSADGYNEQFF. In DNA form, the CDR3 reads TGCAGCGCGGACGGGTACAATGAGCAGTTCTTC.

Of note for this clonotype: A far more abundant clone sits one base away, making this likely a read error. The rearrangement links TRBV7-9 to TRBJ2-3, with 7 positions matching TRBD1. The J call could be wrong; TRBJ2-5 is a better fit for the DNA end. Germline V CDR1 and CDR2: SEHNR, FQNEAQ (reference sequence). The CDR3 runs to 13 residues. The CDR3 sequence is CASSPGQRETQYF. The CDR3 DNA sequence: TGTGCCAGCAGCCCGGGACAGCGAGAGACCCAGTACTTC.

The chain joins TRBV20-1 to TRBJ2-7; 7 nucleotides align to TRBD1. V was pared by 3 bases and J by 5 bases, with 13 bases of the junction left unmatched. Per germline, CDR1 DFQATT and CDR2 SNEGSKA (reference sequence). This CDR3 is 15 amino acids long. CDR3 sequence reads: CSARPWGQRTNEQYF. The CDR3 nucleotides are TGCAGTGCTAGGCCTTGGGGACAGCGCACCAACGAGCAGTACTTC.

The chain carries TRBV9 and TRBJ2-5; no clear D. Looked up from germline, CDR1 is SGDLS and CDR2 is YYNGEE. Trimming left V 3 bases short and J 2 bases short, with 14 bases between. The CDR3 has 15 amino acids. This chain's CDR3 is CASSGGHGRQETQYF. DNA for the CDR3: TGTGCCAGCAGCGGAGGCCACGGACGGCAAGAGACCCAGTACTTC.

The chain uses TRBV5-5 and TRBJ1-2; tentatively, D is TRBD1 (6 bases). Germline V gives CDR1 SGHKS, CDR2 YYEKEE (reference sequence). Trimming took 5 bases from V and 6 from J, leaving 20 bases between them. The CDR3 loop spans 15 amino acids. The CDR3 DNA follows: TGTGCCAGCAGTTCTCCCGGGGGCTTGGGCGATGGCTACACCTTC. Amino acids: CASSSPGGLGDGYTF.

In DNA, the CDR3 is TGTGCCAGCAGTGAAGCCAAGGGGGGTAATCAGCCCCAGCATTTT. This translates into CASSEAKGGNQPQHF. This chain links TRBV6-1 with TRBJ1-5; TRBD1 is a possible D gene (6 bases). Germline CDR1 reads MNHNS; CDR2 reads SASEGT. The CDR3 runs 15 residues. The V end was cut by 0 bases, the J end by 4 bases, with 10 bases between.

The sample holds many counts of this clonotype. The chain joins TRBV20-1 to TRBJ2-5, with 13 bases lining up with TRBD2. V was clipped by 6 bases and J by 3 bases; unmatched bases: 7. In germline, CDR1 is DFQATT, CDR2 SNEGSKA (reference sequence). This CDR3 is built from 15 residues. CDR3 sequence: CSATGLAGQEETQYF. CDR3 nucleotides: TGCAGTGCCACGGGACTAGCGGGACAGGAAGAGACCCAGTACTTC.